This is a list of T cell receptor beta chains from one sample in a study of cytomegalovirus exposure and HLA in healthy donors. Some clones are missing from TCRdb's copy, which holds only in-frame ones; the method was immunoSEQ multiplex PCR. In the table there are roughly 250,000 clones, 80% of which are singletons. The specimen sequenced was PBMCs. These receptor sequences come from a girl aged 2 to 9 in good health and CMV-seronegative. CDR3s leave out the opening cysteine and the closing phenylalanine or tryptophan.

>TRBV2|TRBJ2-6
ASPVRSGANVLT
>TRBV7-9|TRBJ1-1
ASSLAGREAF
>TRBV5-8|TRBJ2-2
ASSPRCCPTGELF
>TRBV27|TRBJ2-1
ASSRMGQGINDEQF
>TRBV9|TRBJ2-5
ASSVGHTSETQY
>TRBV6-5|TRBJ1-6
ASSYSSYPYNSPLH
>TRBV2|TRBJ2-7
ATRQGEGEQY
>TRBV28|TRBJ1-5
ASSPMDSLNQPQH
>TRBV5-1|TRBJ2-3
ASSPGNSGGADTQY
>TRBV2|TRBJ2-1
ASVLGGSYNEQF
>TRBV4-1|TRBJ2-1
ASSQVRREVGNEQF
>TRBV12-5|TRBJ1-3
ASGFLLGASGNTIY
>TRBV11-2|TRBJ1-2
ASSSPLTYLYGYT
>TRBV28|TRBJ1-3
ASRTYGVSGNTIY
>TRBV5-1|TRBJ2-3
ASSFQRGGTDTQY
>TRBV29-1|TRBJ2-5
SVDDPKLQETQY
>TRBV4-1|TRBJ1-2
ASSQGIGTARGNYGYT
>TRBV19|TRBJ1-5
ASSAGTGLWPQH
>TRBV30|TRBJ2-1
AWSGGIKYEQF
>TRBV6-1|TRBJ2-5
ASRAGGPMEETQY
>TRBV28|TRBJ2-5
ASSLPGGGTETQY
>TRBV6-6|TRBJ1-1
ASSYRRQGNTEAF
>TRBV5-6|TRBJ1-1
ASSLALEEYPLNTEAF
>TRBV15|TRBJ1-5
ATSSPDQPQH
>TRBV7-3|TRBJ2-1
ASSPSSYNEQF
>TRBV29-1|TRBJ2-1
SVEVRLAGGINEQF
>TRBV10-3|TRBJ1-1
AISEPRHSEAF
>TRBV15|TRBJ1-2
ATSIQGYGYT
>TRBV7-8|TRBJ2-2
ASSDGQGYTGELF
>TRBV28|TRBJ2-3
ASSLSSGSYFADTQY
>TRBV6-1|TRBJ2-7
ASGSLWRGSDEQY
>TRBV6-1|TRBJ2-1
ASSEFRGISEQF
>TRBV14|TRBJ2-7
ASSPPGSYEQY
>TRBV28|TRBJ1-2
ASSPSPTGRMYGYT
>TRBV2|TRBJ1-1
ASSVAVGGRIMNTEAF
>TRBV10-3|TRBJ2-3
AIKAQTFSGDTQY
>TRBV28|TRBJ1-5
ASSTPDSEVGNQPQH
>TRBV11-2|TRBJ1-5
ASSSRDGTPQH
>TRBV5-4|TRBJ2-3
ASSLDPAGILTDTQY
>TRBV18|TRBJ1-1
ASSRTEGPNTEAF
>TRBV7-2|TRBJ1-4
ASSLRRGKGEKLF
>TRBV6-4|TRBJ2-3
ASSRGGSTDTQY
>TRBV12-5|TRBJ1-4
ASGLVREAFGEKLF
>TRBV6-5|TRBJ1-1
ASSQTGPMNTEAF
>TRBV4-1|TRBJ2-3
ASSPHGLRTDTQY
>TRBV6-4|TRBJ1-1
ASSASGQNTEAF
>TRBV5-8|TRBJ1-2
ASSLGRVNYGYT